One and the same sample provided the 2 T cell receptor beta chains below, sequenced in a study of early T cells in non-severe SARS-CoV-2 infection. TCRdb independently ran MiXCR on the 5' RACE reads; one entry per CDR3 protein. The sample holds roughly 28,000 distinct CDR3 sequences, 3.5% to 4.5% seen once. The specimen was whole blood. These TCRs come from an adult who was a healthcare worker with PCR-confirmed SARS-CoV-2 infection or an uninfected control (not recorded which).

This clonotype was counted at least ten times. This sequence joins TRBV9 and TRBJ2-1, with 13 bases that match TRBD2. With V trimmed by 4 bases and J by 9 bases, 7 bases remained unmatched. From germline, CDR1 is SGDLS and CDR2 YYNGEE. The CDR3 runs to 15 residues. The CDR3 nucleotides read TGTGCCAGCAGCCCAAGACTAGCGGGAGGAGGTGAGCAGTTCTTC. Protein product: CASSPRLAGGGEQFF.

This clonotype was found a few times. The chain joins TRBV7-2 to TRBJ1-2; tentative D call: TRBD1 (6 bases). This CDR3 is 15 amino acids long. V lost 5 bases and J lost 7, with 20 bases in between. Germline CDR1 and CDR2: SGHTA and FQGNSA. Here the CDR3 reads CASSPPGRGDGGYTF. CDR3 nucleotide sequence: TGTGCCAGCAGCCCACCCGGGAGGGGGGACGGTGGCTACACCTTC.